These T cell receptor beta chains were read from a single sample in a study of blood T cell repertoires in COVID-19. Measured with immunoSEQ multiplex PCR; TCRdb has only the in-frame clones, and not every one. The repertoire holds roughly 260,000 clones, approximately 80% seen once, with approximately 4.8% in the top ten. The source material was peripheral blood. The receptors stem from a woman in her seventies with acute or convalescent COVID-19. Each CDR3 is given with its conserved first and last residue. D genes are given only for firm matches. Only part of the rows carry a size: once, few, many, or a class if the clone is expanded.

size: .; D: .; V: TRBV28; J: TRBJ2-5; DNA: TGTGCCAGCAACTTCGGACAGCCCACAGAGACCCAGTACTTC; CDR3: CASNFGQPTETQYF
size: .; D: TRBD1; V: TRBV5-6; J: TRBJ1-1; DNA: TGTGCCAGCAGCGTACAGGGGGCTCTGAACACTGAAGCTTTCTTT; CDR3: CASSVQGALNTEAFF
size: .; D: .; V: TRBV7-6; J: TRBJ1-2; DNA: TGTGCCAGCAGCTTAGGAACGGCGGGCGGAGGCTACACCTTC; CDR3: CASSLGTAGGGYTF
size: .; D: TRBD1; V: TRBV5-1; J: TRBJ1-2; DNA: TGCGCCAGCAGCGCGGGACAGATTACTAACTATGGCTACACCTTC; CDR3: CASSAGQITNYGYTF
size: .; D: .; V: TRBV7-6; J: TRBJ1-2; DNA: TGTGCCAGCAGCTCCGCTCCGGGGGTCGGTAGTAATTCTAACTATGGCTACACCTTC; CDR3: CASSSAPGVGSNSNYGYTF
size: once; D: .; V: TRBV7-9; J: TRBJ1-5; DNA: TGTGCCAGCAGCTTAGGCTCCGGGAGGGGTAATCAGCCCCAGCATTTT; CDR3: CASSLGSGRGNQPQHF
size: .; D: .; V: TRBV24-1; J: TRBJ1-6; DNA: TGTGCCACCAGTGATCAGTCCCGTTCACCCCTCCACTTT; CDR3: CATSDQSRSPLHF
size: .; D: .; V: TRBV7-9; J: TRBJ2-7; DNA: TGTGCCAGCAGCTTCCAGGGGACGAGCTCCTACGAGCAGTACTTC; CDR3: CASSFQGTSSYEQYF
size: .; D: TRBD1; V: TRBV5-4; J: TRBJ2-5; DNA: TGTGCCAGCAGCACAGGACAGGGGTTTTCTCGGGAGACCCAGTACTTC; CDR3: CASSTGQGFSRETQYF
size: once; D: .; V: TRBV19; J: TRBJ1-1; DNA: TGTGCCAGTAGTATCGGTCTAGTGAACACTGAAGCTTTCTTT; CDR3: CASSIGLVNTEAFF
size: .; D: .; V: TRBV29-1; J: TRBJ1-1; DNA: TGCAGCGTTGAAGGCGGGCCGAACACTGAAGCTTTCTTT; CDR3: CSVEGGPNTEAFF
size: .; D: .; V: TRBV6-2/TRBV6-3; J: TRBJ1-2; DNA: TGTGCCAGCAGTTACTCAGGGGGTCCTGGCTACACCTTC; CDR3: CASSYSGGPGYTF
size: .; D: .; V: TRBV10-3; J: TRBJ1-5; DNA: TGTGCCATCGGGGCAGGGGATGTTCAGCCCCAGCATTTT; CDR3: CAIGAGDVQPQHF
size: .; D: TRBD1; V: TRBV4-2; J: TRBJ1-2; DNA: TGTGCCAGCAGCTACGGGACAGGCGACACGAGCTACACCTTC; CDR3: CASSYGTGDTSYTF
size: few; D: .; V: TRBV5-4; J: TRBJ1-2; DNA: TGTGCCAGCAGCTTGGAGGGGAGGGATGGCTACACCTTC; CDR3: CASSLEGRDGYTF
size: once; D: TRBD1; V: TRBV13; J: TRBJ1-4; DNA: TGTGCCAGCAGCTGGCGGACAGGGGAAAATGAAAAACTGTTTTTT; CDR3: CASSWRTGENEKLFF
size: .; D: .; V: TRBV3-1/TRBV3-2; J: TRBJ2-1; DNA: TGTGCCAGCAGCCAAACGGGACTTTACAATGAGCAGTTCTTC; CDR3: CASSQTGLYNEQFF
size: .; D: TRBD1; V: TRBV7-9; J: TRBJ1-3; DNA: TGTGCCAGCAGCATCCAGGGGGCAGGAAACACCATATATTTT; CDR3: CASSIQGAGNTIYF
size: .; D: .; V: TRBV19; J: TRBJ1-2; DNA: TGTGCCAGTAGTATTTCCGGGAGATACTATGGCTACACCTTC; CDR3: CASSISGRYYGYTF
size: .; D: .; V: TRBV6-2/TRBV6-3; J: TRBJ1-1; DNA: TGTGCCAGCAGTACCCACGCATCGGGACGGGGGGGGACTGAAGCTTTCTTT; CDR3: CASSTHASGRGGTEAFF
size: .; D: TRBD1; V: TRBV4-3; J: TRBJ1-6; DNA: TGCGCCAGCAGCCTTATGACAGGGGAGAATTCACCCCTCCACTTT; CDR3: CASSLMTGENSPLHF
size: .; D: .; V: TRBV6-5; J: TRBJ2-5; DNA: TGTGCCAGCAGTTACGGGCAGACGGAGACCCAGTACTTC; CDR3: CASSYGQTETQYF
size: .; D: .; V: TRBV6-2/TRBV6-3; J: TRBJ2-7; DNA: TGTGCCAGCAGTGATGGGGCAGGGGATGTCTACGAGCAGTACTTC; CDR3: CASSDGAGDVYEQYF
size: .; D: .; V: TRBV7-9; J: TRBJ1-2; DNA: TGTGCCAGCAGCCCCAGGGGAAGCAACTATGGCTACACCTTC; CDR3: CASSPRGSNYGYTF
size: .; D: .; V: TRBV11-2; J: TRBJ2-7; DNA: TGTGCCAGCAGCTCCCAGATAGCCTCGTCCGAGCAGTACTTC; CDR3: CASSSQIASSEQYF
size: .; D: .; V: TRBV11-2; J: TRBJ2-1; DNA: TGTGCCAGCAGCTTAGTACTAGGAAGAAGATTCTTC; CDR3: CASSLVLGRRFF
size: .; D: .; V: TRBV5-1; J: TRBJ2-2; DNA: TGCGCCAGCAGCTTAGAGGGGGCGAACACCGGGGAGCTGTTTTTT; CDR3: CASSLEGANTGELFF
size: .; D: TRBD1; V: TRBV2; J: TRBJ1-1; DNA: TGTGCCAGCAGGGGACAGGGGAACACTGAAGCTTTCTTT; CDR3: CASRGQGNTEAFF
size: .; D: .; V: TRBV12-3/TRBV12-4; J: TRBJ1-1; DNA: TGTGCCAGCAGCTGGATGGGGCAAGGTGAAGCTTTCTTT; CDR3: CASSWMGQGEAFF
size: .; D: .; V: TRBV9; J: TRBJ1-6; DNA: TGTGCCAGCAGCGTAGATGGGGGGTGGGACTCACCCCTCCACTTT; CDR3: CASSVDGGWDSPLHF
size: .; D: TRBD1; V: TRBV4-3; J: TRBJ2-7; DNA: TGCGCCAGCAGCCAAGATGCAGGGGGAAACTCCTACGAGCAGTACTTC; CDR3: CASSQDAGGNSYEQYF
size: .; D: TRBD1; V: TRBV5-1; J: TRBJ1-2; DNA: TGCGCCAGCAGCTTGGCGACGGACAGGGGGGACGGCTACACCTTC; CDR3: CASSLATDRGDGYTF
size: .; D: .; V: TRBV3-1/TRBV3-2; J: TRBJ1-6; DNA: TGTGCCAGCAGCGAAAGAGAGCCCGGGAATTCACCCCTCCACTTT; CDR3: CASSEREPGNSPLHF
size: few; D: .; V: TRBV28; J: TRBJ1-6; DNA: TGTGCCAGCACCGGATCTCGGGGGGTAGGCAATTCACCCCTCCACTTT; CDR3: CASTGSRGVGNSPLHF
size: .; D: TRBD2; V: TRBV4-3; J: TRBJ2-2; DNA: TGCGCCAGCAGTCTACTAGCGGGGGCTTCGACCGGGGAGCTGTTTTTT; CDR3: CASSLLAGASTGELFF
size: once; D: TRBD2; V: TRBV3-1/TRBV3-2; J: TRBJ2-4; DNA: TGTGCCAGCAGCCATTTAGCGGGGAGGAACATTCAGTACTTC; CDR3: CASSHLAGRNIQYF
size: .; D: .; V: TRBV5-1; J: TRBJ2-5; DNA: TGCGCCAGCAGCCGGATTCTTACAGGGATGAAGACCCAGTACTTC; CDR3: CASSRILTGMKTQYF
size: once; D: TRBD1; V: TRBV5-4; J: TRBJ2-7; DNA: TGTGCCAGCAGCTTGGCCGGGACAGAGCATTACGAGCAGTACTTC; CDR3: CASSLAGTEHYEQYF
size: .; D: .; V: TRBV6-5; J: TRBJ1-5; DNA: TGTGCCAGCAGCGGACAGACGGGTCAGCCCCAGCATTTT; CDR3: CASSGQTGQPQHF
size: .; D: .; V: TRBV5-1; J: TRBJ2-5; DNA: TGCGCCAGCAGCTTGATACGGGTCGCAGGGAGGGAGACCCAGTACTTC; CDR3: CASSLIRVAGRETQYF
size: .; D: .; V: TRBV5-1; J: TRBJ2-7; DNA: TGCGCCAGCAGCTTGGTAAGCCAGGCAAACGAGCAGTACTTC; CDR3: CASSLVSQANEQYF
size: .; D: TRBD1; V: TRBV29-1; J: TRBJ1-2; DNA: TGCAGCGTCCCGGGACAGGGAAGATATGGCTACACCTTC; CDR3: CSVPGQGRYGYTF
size: .; D: TRBD1; V: TRBV5-1; J: TRBJ2-5; DNA: TGCGCCAGCAGCTCCGGGACAGGGGCAGAGACCCAGTACTTC; CDR3: CASSSGTGAETQYF
size: .; D: .; V: TRBV10-1; J: TRBJ2-1; DNA: TGCGCCAGCAGTGACCAGTCCGCAGGGAAGGCTGAGCAGTTCTTC; CDR3: CASSDQSAGKAEQFF
size: .; D: TRBD1; V: TRBV14; J: TRBJ2-1; DNA: TGTGCCAGCAGCCAAGATACAGGGGCCTTGTACAATGAGCAGTTCTTC; CDR3: CASSQDTGALYNEQFF
size: .; D: .; V: TRBV4-3; J: TRBJ1-1; DNA: TGCGCCAGCAGCCCACAGGGCCTTTCCACTGAAGCTTTCTTT; CDR3: CASSPQGLSTEAFF
size: once; D: TRBD1; V: TRBV15; J: TRBJ1-1; DNA: TGTGCCACCAGCAGAGACTCGGGGGGACAGGGGCAAGCTTTCTTT; CDR3: CATSRDSGGQGQAFF
size: .; D: TRBD1; V: TRBV5-1; J: TRBJ1-4; DNA: TGCGCCAGCAGCTCCGGACAGGGGAATGAAAAACTGTTTTTT; CDR3: CASSSGQGNEKLFF
size: once; D: TRBD1; V: TRBV7-2; J: TRBJ1-4; DNA: TGTGCCAGCAGCCCGGCCGGGACAGGGCATGAAAAACTGTTTTTT; CDR3: CASSPAGTGHEKLFF
size: .; D: .; V: TRBV29-1; J: TRBJ1-1; DNA: TGCAGCGCTAAGACAGCCAACACTGAAGCTTTCTTT; CDR3: CSAKTANTEAFF
size: .; D: TRBD1; V: TRBV7-2; J: TRBJ2-7; DNA: TGTGCCAGCAGCCCAGGGTTTCCGGGACAGGGTTACGAGCAGTACTTC; CDR3: CASSPGFPGQGYEQYF
size: .; D: TRBD1; V: TRBV2; J: TRBJ2-3; DNA: TGTGCCAGCATTCTAACAGGGGCCGACACAGATACGCAGTATTTT; CDR3: CASILTGADTDTQYF
size: .; D: .; V: TRBV4-1; J: TRBJ1-4; DNA: TGCGCCAGCAGCCAACCCCTGGGCGAAAATGAAAAACTGTTTTTT; CDR3: CASSQPLGENEKLFF
size: few; D: TRBD1; V: TRBV19; J: TRBJ1-2; DNA: TGTGCCAGTAGTGTCGACAGGGGAAACTATGGCTACACCTTC; CDR3: CASSVDRGNYGYTF
size: .; D: .; V: TRBV5-1; J: TRBJ1-3; DNA: TGCGCCAGCAGCTTCAGTTCTGGGGGGAAAGGAAACACCATATATTTT; CDR3: CASSFSSGGKGNTIYF
size: .; D: TRBD1; V: TRBV19; J: TRBJ1-1; DNA: TGTGCCAGTAGTACGGGACAGGGGCGAGACACTGAAGCTTTCTTT; CDR3: CASSTGQGRDTEAFF
size: .; D: TRBD1; V: TRBV9; J: TRBJ2-2; DNA: TGTGCCAGCAGCCCTAGGACAGGGGTCGTCACCGGGGAGCTGTTTTTT; CDR3: CASSPRTGVVTGELFF
size: few; D: .; V: TRBV19; J: TRBJ1-5; DNA: TGTGCCAGTAGTCTATCACCGGGGAGCAATCAGCCCCAGCATTTT; CDR3: CASSLSPGSNQPQHF
size: .; D: TRBD1; V: TRBV7-2; J: TRBJ1-3; DNA: TGTGCCAGCAGCTCGGACAGGATCTCTGGAAACACCATATATTTT; CDR3: CASSSDRISGNTIYF
size: few; D: TRBD1; V: TRBV7-2; J: TRBJ2-7; DNA: TGTGCCAGCAGCGCCGGGACAGGGGGCTTCTACGAGCAGTACTTC; CDR3: CASSAGTGGFYEQYF